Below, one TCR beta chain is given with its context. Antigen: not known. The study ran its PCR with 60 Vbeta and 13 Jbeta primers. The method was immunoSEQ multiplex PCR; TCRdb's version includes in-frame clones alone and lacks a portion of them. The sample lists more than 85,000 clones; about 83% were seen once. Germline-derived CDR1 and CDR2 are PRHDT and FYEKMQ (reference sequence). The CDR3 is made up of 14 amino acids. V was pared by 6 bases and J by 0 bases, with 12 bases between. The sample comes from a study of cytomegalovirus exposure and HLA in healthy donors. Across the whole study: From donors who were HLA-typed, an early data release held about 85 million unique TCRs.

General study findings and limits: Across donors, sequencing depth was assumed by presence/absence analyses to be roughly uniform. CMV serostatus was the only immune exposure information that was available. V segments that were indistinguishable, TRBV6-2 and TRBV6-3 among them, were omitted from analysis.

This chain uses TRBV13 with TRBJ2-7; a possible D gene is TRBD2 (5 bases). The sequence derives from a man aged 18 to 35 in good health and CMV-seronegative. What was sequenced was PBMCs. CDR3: CASSGRDSSYEQYF. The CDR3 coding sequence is TGTGCCAGCAGTGGGAGAGATAGCTCCTACGAGCAGTACTTC.